These 13 T cell receptor beta chains originate from one sample sequenced in a study of cytomegalovirus exposure and HLA in healthy donors. The PCR had 60 Vbeta and 13 Jbeta primers. Assay: immunoSEQ multiplex PCR; the TCRdb copy retains only in-frame clones and omits some. The table lists over 100,000 clones, 70% to 85% of them singletons. Sequenced material: PBMCs. These receptors all come from a young woman in good health and CMV-seropositive.

The rearrangement links TRBV9 to TRBJ2-7; 8 nucleotides align to TRBD2. The CDR3 consists of 15 residues. Germline V gene data show CDR1 as SGDLS and CDR2 as YYNGEE. The V segment lost 0 bases and the J segment 2 bases; nucleotides outside the gene matches: 4. The CDR3 reads CASSVAAGEPYEQYF. CDR3 bases: TGTGCCAGCAGCGTAGCAGCGGGGGAACCCTACGAGCAGTACTTC.

This clone turned up a few times. The chain links TRBV2 to TRBJ2-4; D possibly corresponds to TRBD1 (5 bases). The CDR3 runs to 12 residues. Per the germline V gene, CDR1 is SNHLY and CDR2 is FYNNEI. V shed 6 bases and J shed 11 bases, with 14 bases lying between them. In DNA, the CDR3 is TGTGCCAGCAGCGAACAGGTTGGCGTTCAGTACTTC. This codes for CASSEQVGVQYF. Combining the CDR3 with reference TRBV2 and TRBJ2-4 gives the whole variable domain EPEVTQTPSHQVTQMGQEVILRCVPISNHLYFYWYRQILGQKVEFLVSFYNNEISEKSEIFDDQFSVERPDGSNFTLKIRSTKLEDSAMYFCASSEQVGVQYFGAGTRLSVL.

The chain is built from TRBV4-1 and TRBJ1-1; D call uncertain. There are 14 residues in the CDR3. In germline, CDR1 is MGHRA, CDR2 YSYEKL. The V and J ends lost 1 base and 10 bases respectively, with 16 bases between them. CDR3 bases: TGCGCCAGCAGCCAAGCGTGGGCCAAGGTAGGAGCTTTCTTT. As protein: CASSQAWAKVGAFF.

The chain has TRBV9 and TRBJ1-2, with D perhaps matching TRBD1 (6 bases). The germline V gene encodes CDR1 SGDLS and CDR2 YYNGEE. V lost 5 bases, J lost 6 bases, and 8 bases lay in between. The CDR3 has 11 residues. The CDR3 protein is CASRGGDGYTF. The CDR3 coding sequence is TGTGCCAGCAGAGGGGGGGATGGCTACACCTTC.

V is TRBV7-2 and J is TRBJ2-3; D uncertain. The CDR3 covers 16 residues. The V end lost 5 bases, the J end lost 2 bases, and 17 bases lay between the germline ends. From germline, CDR1 is SGHTA and CDR2 FQGNSA. This CDR3 reads CASSPQVWAYTDTQYF. As DNA, the CDR3 is TGTGCCAGCAGCCCCCAGGTCTGGGCTTACACAGATACGCAGTATTTT.

The chain links TRBV5-4 to TRBJ2-7, with D perhaps TRBD2 (5 bases). The CDR3 runs 11 residues. Per the germline V gene, CDR1 is SGHNT and CDR2 is YYREEE (reference sequence). Trimming shortened V by 4 bases and J by 5 bases, and 7 bases separated the two germline ends. The CDR3 spells CASSPGNEQYF. The DNA of the CDR3 is TGTGCCAGCAGCCCGGGGAACGAGCAGTACTTC.

In DNA form, the CDR3 reads TGTGCCAGCAGCACTCCTCGGACTACCAGCACAGATACGCAGTATTTT. Translation gives CASSTPRTTSTDTQYF. This chain connects TRBV2 to TRBJ2-3, with a possible D match to TRBD2 (6 bases). V was shortened by 6 bases and J by 0 bases, with 16 bases between the two germline ends. The CDR3 covers 16 residues. In germline, CDR1 is SNHLY, CDR2 FYNNEI.

The chain links TRBV30 to TRBJ2-7; D may be TRBD2 (6 bases). The V and J ends lost 4 bases and 0 bases respectively, with 19 bases between them. The CDR3 is 16 amino acids. In germline, CDR1 is GTSNPN, CDR2 SVGIG (reference sequence). Written as DNA, the CDR3 is TGTGCCTGGACTCACGGGGGTATCGGGGGCTCCTACGAGCAGTACTTC. The encoded protein is CAWTHGGIGGSYEQYF.

The chain carries TRBV7-2 and TRBJ2-3, with 8 bases identical to TRBD2. This CDR3 has 15 residues. V was clipped by 6 bases and J by 0 bases; unmatched bases: 5. Germline CDR1 is SGHTA and CDR2 is FQGNSA. CDR3 in amino acids: CASRRAGASTDTQYF. CDR3 bases: TGTGCCAGCAGACGAGCGGGGGCTAGCACAGATACGCAGTATTTT.

The CDR3 coding sequence is TGTGCCAGCAGAGTAACCGGGGACAGTGGAAACACCATATATTTT. It specifies CASRVTGDSGNTIYF. V is TRBV27 and J is TRBJ1-3; 7 positions match TRBD1. V shed 6 bases and J 3 bases; nucleotides not matched to a gene: 8. CDR1 MNHEY and CDR2 SMNVEV come from the germline V gene (reference sequence). The CDR3 runs to 15 residues.

The chain uses TRBV7-3 and TRBJ2-3; 7 bases align to TRBD2. Germline assignment: CDR1 SGHTA and CDR2 FQGTGA. The CDR3 sequence is 15 residues long. The V segment lost 0 bases and the J segment 4 bases; nucleotides outside the gene matches: 4. The CDR3 here is CASSLTGGLADTQYF. The CDR3 bases are TGTGCCAGCAGCTTAACGGGGGGGTTGGCAGATACGCAGTATTTT.

The chain recombines TRBV19 with TRBJ1-1; D is possibly TRBD1 (6 bases). Germline-derived CDR1 and CDR2 are LNHDA and SQIVND (reference sequence). V was shortened by 4 bases and J by 5 bases, with 14 bases between the two germline ends. The length of the CDR3 is 14 residues. CDR3 nucleotides: TGTGCCAGTAGTAACAGGGCGGAGTGGACTGAAGCTTTCTTT. As protein: CASSNRAEWTEAFF. Looking up the rest from reference TRBV19 and TRBJ1-1 gives the full variable domain: DGGITQSPKYLFRKEGQNVTLSCEQNLNHDAMYWYRQDPGQGLRLIYYSQIVNDFQKGDIAEGYSVSREKKESFPLTVTSAQKNPTAFYLCASSNRAEWTEAFFGQGTRLTVV.

The chain links TRBV6-5 to TRBJ1-2; 7 bases align to TRBD1. The V gene's germline CDR1 is MNHEY and CDR2 SVGAGI. There are 12 residues in the CDR3. Unmatched junction bases numbered 7, after V lost 11 bases and J lost 4 bases. CDR3 amino acids: CARRDSFYGYTF. CDR3 nucleotide sequence: TGTGCCCGCCGGGACAGTTTCTATGGCTACACCTTC.